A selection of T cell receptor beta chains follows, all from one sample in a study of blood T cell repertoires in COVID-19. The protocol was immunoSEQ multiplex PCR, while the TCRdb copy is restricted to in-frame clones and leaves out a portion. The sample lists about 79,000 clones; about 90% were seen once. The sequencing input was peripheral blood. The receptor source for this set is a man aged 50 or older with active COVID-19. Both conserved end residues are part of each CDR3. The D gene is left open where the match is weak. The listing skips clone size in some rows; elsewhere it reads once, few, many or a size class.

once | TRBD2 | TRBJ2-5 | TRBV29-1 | TGCAGCGTGGGGAGGGGAGCGGGAGTGGGAGAGACCCAGTACTTC | CSVGRGAGVGETQYF
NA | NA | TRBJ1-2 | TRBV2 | TGTGCCAGCGCCGTCCAGGCCTTCTATGGCTACACCTTC | CASAVQAFYGYTF
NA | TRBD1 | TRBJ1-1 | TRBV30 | TGTGCCTGGAGTGTACTGGGCAGGGGGGCCCCCGGGGGTTCTGAAGCTTTCTTT | CAWSVLGRGAPGGSEAFF
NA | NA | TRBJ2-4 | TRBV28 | TGTGCCAGCAGTTTCGGTCTAGTAAGCCCTTTTTTATCCAAAAACATTCAGTACTTC | CASSFGLVSPFLSKNIQYF
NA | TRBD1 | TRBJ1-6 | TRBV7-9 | TGTGCCAGCAGCTTCGGACAGGGCCTTAATTCACCCCTCCACTTT | CASSFGQGLNSPLHF
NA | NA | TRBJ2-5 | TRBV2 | TGTGCCAGCAAAAGACTTGGGAGAGAGACCCAGTACTTC | CASKRLGRETQYF
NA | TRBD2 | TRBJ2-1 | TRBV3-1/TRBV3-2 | TGTGCCAGCAGGAGGACTAGCGGCCGCTCCTACAATGAGCAGTTCTTC | CASRRTSGRSYNEQFF
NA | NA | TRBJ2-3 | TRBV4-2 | TGTGCCAGCAGATTTGAGGGAGGGGGATCAGATACGCAGTATTTT | CASRFEGGGSDTQYF
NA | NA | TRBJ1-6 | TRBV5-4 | TGTGCCAGCAGCTCGCAAGGGTCGGGGAATTCACCCCTCCACTTT | CASSSQGSGNSPLHF
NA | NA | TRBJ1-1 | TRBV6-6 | TGTGCCAGCAGTTACATTGCCGATAGCACTGAAGCTTTCTTT | CASSYIADSTEAFF
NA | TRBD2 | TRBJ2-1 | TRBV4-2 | TGTGCCAGCAGCCACTCTCGGACTAGCGGGAGTCTCACCTACAATGAGCAGTTCTTC | CASSHSRTSGSLTYNEQFF
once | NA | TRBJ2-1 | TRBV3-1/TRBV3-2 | TGTGCCAGCAGCCCACAGCCGGTGTGGGCATTTCAGTCCTACAATGAGCAGTTCTTC | CASSPQPVWAFQSYNEQFF
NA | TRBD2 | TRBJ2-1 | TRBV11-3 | TGTGCCAGCAGCTTAGAGGCGGCGGCGGGGGGCCAGGGGAATGAGCAGTTCTTC | CASSLEAAAGGQGNEQFF
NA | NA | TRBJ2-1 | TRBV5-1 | TGCGCCAGCAGCTTGCGGGACAACTCCTACAATGAGCAGTTCTTC | CASSLRDNSYNEQFF
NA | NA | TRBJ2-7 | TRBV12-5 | TGTGCTAGTGGTTTGGTCTGGGACTCGGCCTACGAGCAGTACTTC | CASGLVWDSAYEQYF
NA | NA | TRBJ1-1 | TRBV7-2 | TGTGCCAGCAGCTCCAGGGCATCTTTGATCACTGAAGCTTTCTTT | CASSSRASLITEAFF
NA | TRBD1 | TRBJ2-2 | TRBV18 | TGTGCCAGCTCACAACAGGGGGCTTACACCGGGGAGCTGTTTTTT | CASSQQGAYTGELFF
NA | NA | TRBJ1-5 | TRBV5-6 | TGTGCCAGCAGCTTGGCCGGGGGGGCCCAGCATTTT | CASSLAGGAQHF
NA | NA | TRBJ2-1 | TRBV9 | TGTGCCAGCAGCGTAGGACGGGTCGGGGATGAGCAGTTCTTC | CASSVGRVGDEQFF
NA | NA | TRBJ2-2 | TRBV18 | TGTGCCAGCTCACCGCGACTAGGATCGAACACCGGGGAGCTGTTTTTT | CASSPRLGSNTGELFF
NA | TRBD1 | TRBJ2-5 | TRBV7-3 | TGTGCCAGCAGCCCCGGGACAGGGTGGGAAGAGACCCAGTACTTC | CASSPGTGWEETQYF
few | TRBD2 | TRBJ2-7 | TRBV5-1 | TGCGCCAGCAGCTTGGAGGGACTAGCGGAGTACGAGCAGTACTTC | CASSLEGLAEYEQYF
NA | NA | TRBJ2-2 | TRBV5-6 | TGTGCCAGCAGCGGGGGACTTACTACCGGGGAGCTGTTTTTT | CASSGGLTTGELFF
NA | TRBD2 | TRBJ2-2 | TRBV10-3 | TGTGCCACCAAAGGGACTAGCGCGAACACCGGGGAGCTGTTTTTT | CATKGTSANTGELFF
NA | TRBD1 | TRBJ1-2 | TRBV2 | TGTGCCAGCAGGGACGACAGGGGCCCTCACTATGGCTACACCTTC | CASRDDRGPHYGYTF
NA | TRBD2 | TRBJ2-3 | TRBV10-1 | TGCGCCACAGCCGGGACTAGGGGGTCAGATACGCAGTATTTT | CATAGTRGSDTQYF
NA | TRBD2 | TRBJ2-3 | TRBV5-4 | TGTGCCAGCAGCGCGGGCGGACTAGCGGGAGTTGGAGATACGCAGTATTTT | CASSAGGLAGVGDTQYF
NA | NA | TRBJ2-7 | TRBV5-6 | TGTGCCAGCAGCTTGGATAGTAGAACTGACGAGCAGTACTTC | CASSLDSRTDEQYF
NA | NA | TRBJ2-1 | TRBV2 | TGTGCCAGCAGTATAGCGAGGAGCTCCTACAATGAGCAGTTCTTC | CASSIARSSYNEQFF
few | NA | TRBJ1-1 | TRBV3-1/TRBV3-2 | TGTGCCAGCACCGTAAGAGGCGGGGACACTGAAGCTTTCTTT | CASTVRGGDTEAFF
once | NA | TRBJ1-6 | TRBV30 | TGTGCCTGGAGTACCACAGGGTCGCGGTCACCCCTCCACTTT | CAWSTTGSRSPLHF
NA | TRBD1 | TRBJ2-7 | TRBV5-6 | TGTGCCAGCAGCCCCGGGACAGCCTACGAGCAGTACTTC | CASSPGTAYEQYF
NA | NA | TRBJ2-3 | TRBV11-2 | TGTGCCAGCAGAAAACCGGGACTTAGTTCACACGCAGATACGCAGTATTTT | CASRKPGLSSHADTQYF
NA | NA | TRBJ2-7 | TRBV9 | TGTGCCAGCAGCGTAGAGTCAGGGGCTGCCGAGCAGTACTTC | CASSVESGAAEQYF
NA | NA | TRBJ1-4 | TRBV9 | TGTGCCAGCAGCGTTAGTTGGGGGGATAATGAAAAACTGTTTTTT | CASSVSWGDNEKLFF
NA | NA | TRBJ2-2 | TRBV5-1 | TGCGCCAGCAGCTTGGTTCCAGCGGGCACCGGGGAGCTGTTTTTT | CASSLVPAGTGELFF
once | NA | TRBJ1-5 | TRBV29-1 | TGCAGCGTTATGTCAGGGGCCAATCAGCCCCAGCATTTT | CSVMSGANQPQHF